This is a list of T cell receptor beta chains from one sample in a study of blood T cell repertoires in COVID-19. Clones were read by immunoSEQ multiplex PCR, and TCRdb kept only the in-frame ones, dropping some. The sample shows just over 350,000 clones, about 88% of them seen only once. The sequenced sample consisted of peripheral blood. Receptors were obtained from a woman aged 60 to 75 with COVID-19, enrolled during active disease. Both conserved end residues are part of each CDR3. The order of the fields is CDR3 length, J gene, clone size, V gene, D gene, CDR3 protein, CDR3 DNA. A D gene is named only where the DNA matches it firmly. Clone size is given for some rows only: seen once, a few or many times, or a class if the clone is expanded.

CDR3 length: 15; J gene: TRBJ2-2; clone size: .; V gene: TRBV9; D gene: .; CDR3 protein: CASSVGGVSTGELFF; CDR3 DNA: TGTGCCAGCAGCGTAGGGGGAGTCTCCACCGGGGAGCTGTTTTTT
CDR3 length: 14; J gene: TRBJ1-2; clone size: few; V gene: TRBV3-1/TRBV3-2; D gene: .; CDR3 protein: CASSQDTQGYGYTF; CDR3 DNA: TGTGCCAGCAGCCAAGATACACAGGGCTATGGCTACACCTTC
CDR3 length: 16; J gene: TRBJ2-3; clone size: .; V gene: TRBV12-5; D gene: TRBD1; CDR3 protein: CASGLVSGGFTDTQYF; CDR3 DNA: TGTGCTAGTGGTTTGGTATCAGGGGGCTTCACAGATACGCAGTATTTT
CDR3 length: 14; J gene: TRBJ1-2; clone size: .; V gene: TRBV19; D gene: .; CDR3 protein: CASRATDANYGYTF; CDR3 DNA: TGTGCCAGTCGCGCGACAGACGCTAACTATGGCTACACCTTC
CDR3 length: 16; J gene: TRBJ2-2; clone size: once; V gene: TRBV19; D gene: .; CDR3 protein: CASSAQGILNTGELFF; CDR3 DNA: TGTGCCAGTAGTGCACAGGGTATACTGAACACCGGGGAGCTGTTTTTT
CDR3 length: 15; J gene: TRBJ1-5; clone size: .; V gene: TRBV6-6; D gene: .; CDR3 protein: CASTPPGGPRQPQHF; CDR3 DNA: TGTGCCAGCACCCCCCCGGGGGGCCCGCGACAGCCCCAGCATTTT
CDR3 length: 14; J gene: TRBJ2-5; clone size: .; V gene: TRBV5-1; D gene: .; CDR3 protein: CASSLGTSKETQYF; CDR3 DNA: TGCGCCAGCAGCCTTGGGACTTCAAAAGAGACCCAGTACTTC
CDR3 length: 12; J gene: TRBJ1-6; clone size: once; V gene: TRBV5-3; D gene: .; CDR3 protein: CARSCRFRALHF; CDR3 DNA: TGTGCCAGAAGCTGCCGGTTTCGGGCCCTCCACTTT
CDR3 length: 14; J gene: TRBJ1-2; clone size: once; V gene: TRBV7-3; D gene: TRBD1; CDR3 protein: CASRQGQGADGYTF; CDR3 DNA: TGTGCCAGCAGGCAGGGACAGGGGGCCGATGGCTACACCTTC
CDR3 length: 12; J gene: TRBJ1-1; clone size: few; V gene: TRBV19; D gene: .; CDR3 protein: CASREGWAEAFF; CDR3 DNA: TGTGCCAGCAGGGAGGGTTGGGCTGAAGCTTTCTTT
CDR3 length: 15; J gene: TRBJ2-7; clone size: .; V gene: TRBV19; D gene: TRBD1; CDR3 protein: CASSMTGGIRREQYF; CDR3 DNA: TGTGCCAGTAGTATGACAGGGGGAATTCGTCGCGAGCAGTACTTC
CDR3 length: 11; J gene: TRBJ2-3; clone size: .; V gene: TRBV5-1; D gene: .; CDR3 protein: CASSWADTQYF; CDR3 DNA: TGCGCCAGCAGTTGGGCCGATACGCAGTATTTT
CDR3 length: 16; J gene: TRBJ2-5; clone size: .; V gene: TRBV5-4; D gene: TRBD1; CDR3 protein: CASSLAGGFGKETQYF; CDR3 DNA: TGTGCCAGCAGCTTGGCAGGGGGATTTGGCAAAGAGACCCAGTACTTC
CDR3 length: 16; J gene: TRBJ1-3; clone size: .; V gene: TRBV7-2; D gene: .; CDR3 protein: CASSRRTVEVGNTIYF; CDR3 DNA: TGTGCCAGCAGCCGGCGGACAGTCGAAGTTGGAAACACCATATATTTT
CDR3 length: 16; J gene: TRBJ2-1; clone size: .; V gene: TRBV9; D gene: TRBD2; CDR3 protein: CASSVKGLAGVNEQFF; CDR3 DNA: TGTGCCAGCAGCGTAAAGGGACTAGCCGGGGTCAATGAGCAGTTCTTC
CDR3 length: 15; J gene: TRBJ1-2; clone size: few; V gene: TRBV7-8; D gene: TRBD1; CDR3 protein: CASSLDGRGLHGYTF; CDR3 DNA: TGTGCCAGCAGCTTAGACGGCAGGGGGCTCCATGGCTACACCTTC
CDR3 length: 17; J gene: TRBJ2-1; clone size: .; V gene: TRBV5-1; D gene: TRBD2; CDR3 protein: CASSLQGLAGYYNEQFF; CDR3 DNA: TGCGCCAGCAGCTTGCAGGGACTAGCGGGGTATTACAATGAGCAGTTCTTC
CDR3 length: 18; J gene: TRBJ2-1; clone size: once; V gene: TRBV27; D gene: .; CDR3 protein: CASPSAPEEGNNGNEQFF; CDR3 DNA: TGTGCCAGTCCAAGTGCTCCTGAAGAGGGTAATAATGGGAATGAGCAGTTCTTC
CDR3 length: 13; J gene: TRBJ1-1; clone size: .; V gene: TRBV14; D gene: TRBD1; CDR3 protein: CASKNRGVTEAFF; CDR3 DNA: TGTGCCAGCAAGAACAGGGGGGTTACTGAAGCTTTCTTT
CDR3 length: 17; J gene: TRBJ1-2; clone size: few; V gene: TRBV21-1; D gene: .; CDR3 protein: CASSNWGKPSSNYGYTF; CDR3 DNA: TGTGCCAGCAGCAATTGGGGCAAGCCCAGTTCTAACTATGGCTACACCTTC
CDR3 length: 14; J gene: TRBJ2-7; clone size: .; V gene: TRBV2; D gene: .; CDR3 protein: CASSPGGGPYEQYF; CDR3 DNA: TGTGCCAGCAGCCCCGGCGGAGGGCCCTACGAGCAGTACTTC
CDR3 length: 15; J gene: TRBJ2-1; clone size: .; V gene: TRBV6-6; D gene: TRBD1; CDR3 protein: CASRGSGQGINEQFF; CDR3 DNA: TGTGCCAGCAGAGGTTCAGGACAGGGGATCAATGAGCAGTTCTTC
CDR3 length: 16; J gene: TRBJ1-1; clone size: .; V gene: TRBV6-4; D gene: TRBD1; CDR3 protein: CASSEGDRGRDTEAFF; CDR3 DNA: TGTGCCAGCAGTGAAGGTGACAGGGGGAGGGACACTGAAGCTTTCTTT
CDR3 length: 13; J gene: TRBJ1-3; clone size: once; V gene: TRBV10-3; D gene: TRBD1; CDR3 protein: CASRTGDQNTIYF; CDR3 DNA: TGTGCCTCCCGGACAGGGGATCAAAACACCATATATTTT
CDR3 length: 16; J gene: TRBJ2-1; clone size: .; V gene: TRBV9; D gene: .; CDR3 protein: CASSVQGLFSYNEQFF; CDR3 DNA: TGTGCCAGCAGCGTACAGGGTTTATTCTCCTACAATGAGCAGTTCTTC
CDR3 length: 13; J gene: TRBJ1-2; clone size: once; V gene: TRBV6-5; D gene: .; CDR3 protein: CASSSGQGYGYTF; CDR3 DNA: TGTGCCAGCAGTTCCGGACAAGGCTATGGCTACACCTTC
CDR3 length: 11; J gene: TRBJ2-3; clone size: few; V gene: TRBV10-3; D gene: TRBD1; CDR3 protein: CAIRDRGYWYF; CDR3 DNA: TGTGCCATCAGGGACAGGGGATATTGGTATTTT
CDR3 length: 15; J gene: TRBJ1-5; clone size: .; V gene: TRBV6-5; D gene: .; CDR3 protein: CASSKQGFGNQPQHF; CDR3 DNA: TGTGCCAGCAGTAAACAGGGTTTTGGCAATCAGCCCCAGCATTTT
CDR3 length: 16; J gene: TRBJ2-1; clone size: .; V gene: TRBV6-5; D gene: TRBD2; CDR3 protein: CASSYAPSGAYNEQFF; CDR3 DNA: TGTGCCAGCAGTTACGCGCCTAGCGGGGCCTACAATGAGCAGTTCTTC
CDR3 length: 13; J gene: TRBJ2-2; clone size: .; V gene: TRBV6-6; D gene: .; CDR3 protein: CASSGGLERELFF; CDR3 DNA: TGTGCCAGCAGCGGAGGACTGGAGAGGGAGCTGTTTTTT
CDR3 length: 18; J gene: TRBJ2-1; clone size: .; V gene: TRBV5-4; D gene: .; CDR3 protein: CASSLETETRKHYNEQFF; CDR3 DNA: TGTGCCAGCAGCTTGGAGACAGAGACCCGAAAACACTACAATGAGCAGTTCTTC
CDR3 length: 14; J gene: TRBJ1-5; clone size: .; V gene: TRBV7-9; D gene: TRBD1; CDR3 protein: CASSQGQGPQPQHF; CDR3 DNA: TGTGCCAGCAGCCAGGGACAGGGCCCTCAGCCCCAGCATTTT
CDR3 length: 15; J gene: TRBJ1-3; clone size: few; V gene: TRBV9; D gene: .; CDR3 protein: CASSVRPSSGNTIYF; CDR3 DNA: TGTGCCAGCAGCGTTCGCCCCAGCTCTGGAAACACCATATATTTT
CDR3 length: 13; J gene: TRBJ1-1; clone size: once; V gene: TRBV30; D gene: TRBD1; CDR3 protein: CAWSQQGHTEAFF; CDR3 DNA: TGTGCCTGGAGTCAACAGGGGCACACTGAAGCTTTCTTT
CDR3 length: 13; J gene: TRBJ2-7; clone size: .; V gene: TRBV19; D gene: TRBD1; CDR3 protein: CASSRQGAYEQYF; CDR3 DNA: TGTGCCAGTAGTCGACAGGGGGCCTACGAGCAGTACTTC
CDR3 length: 15; J gene: TRBJ1-1; clone size: .; V gene: TRBV27; D gene: .; CDR3 protein: CASSFYEGGRTEAFF; CDR3 DNA: TGTGCCAGCAGTTTCTATGAGGGGGGGAGGACTGAAGCTTTCTTT
CDR3 length: 16; J gene: TRBJ2-2; clone size: .; V gene: TRBV4-1; D gene: TRBD2; CDR3 protein: CASSPRGGSDTGELFF; CDR3 DNA: TGCGCCAGCAGCCCCCGCGGGGGGTCGGACACCGGGGAGCTGTTTTTT
CDR3 length: 13; J gene: TRBJ2-3; clone size: .; V gene: TRBV11-2; D gene: .; CDR3 protein: CASSPGDTDTQYF; CDR3 DNA: TGTGCCAGCAGTCCCGGGGACACAGATACGCAGTATTTT
CDR3 length: 18; J gene: TRBJ1-1; clone size: .; V gene: TRBV4-1; D gene: .; CDR3 protein: CASSQVGGNLPTDTEAFF; CDR3 DNA: TGCGCCAGCAGCCAAGTAGGGGGTAACCTACCAACGGACACTGAAGCTTTCTTT
CDR3 length: 13; J gene: TRBJ2-7; clone size: once; V gene: TRBV4-3; D gene: .; CDR3 protein: CASSHPRSYEQYF; CDR3 DNA: TGCGCCAGCAGCCATCCTAGAAGCTACGAGCAGTACTTC
CDR3 length: 13; J gene: TRBJ1-1; clone size: .; V gene: TRBV12-3/TRBV12-4; D gene: .; CDR3 protein: CASSARVGTEAFF; CDR3 DNA: TGTGCCAGCAGTGCCAGGGTGGGGACTGAAGCTTTCTTT
CDR3 length: 14; J gene: TRBJ1-2; clone size: .; V gene: TRBV2; D gene: .; CDR3 protein: CASSEELRLLGYTF; CDR3 DNA: TGTGCCAGCAGTGAAGAACTCCGCTTACTCGGTTACACCTTC
CDR3 length: 15; J gene: TRBJ2-5; clone size: .; V gene: TRBV9; D gene: TRBD2; CDR3 protein: CASSPGLAGRETQYF; CDR3 DNA: TGTGCCAGCAGCCCGGGACTAGCGGGGAGAGAGACCCAGTACTTC